This T cell receptor (beta chain) is drawn from a study of blood T cell repertoires in COVID-19. Study as a whole: Researchers got acute and convalescent COVID-19 samples from the United States, Italy and Spain. In each case, the material was cDNA or gDNA derived from T cells, B-cell-depleted T cells, or PBMCs.

Trimming at V came to 4 bases and at J to 6 bases, leaving 1 base not matched to a gene. The length of the CDR3 is 13 residues. The germline gives CDR1 LNHDA, CDR2 SQIVND (reference sequence). In the study's own analysis: The authors estimated nucleated cell counts from reference gene primer amplification. The protocol was immunoSEQ multiplex PCR, while the TCRdb copy is restricted to in-frame clones and leaves out a portion. V and J calls and clone size are given by that table; D and trimming were obtained from the DNA. The table records 270,000 or so clones, 82% of them present only once. The source is a woman aged 18-30 years with acute or convalescent COVID-19. Sequenced material: peripheral blood. The chain joins TRBV19 to TRBJ2-1; 9 bases match TRBD1. The CDR3 loop is CASSTTGGNEQFF. The CDR3 DNA sequence: TGTGCCAGTAGTACGACAGGGGGCAATGAGCAGTTCTTC.